Listed here are 18 T cell receptor beta chains from one sample, sequenced in a study of blood T cells in healthy people across ages. With a J-beta primer mix and a sample-barcoded 5' primer, a second PCR ran 7 to 11 cycles. TCRdb re-called the 5' RACE reads through MiXCR, storing one row per CDR3 protein. The sample holds roughly 790,000 distinct CDR3 sequences; roughly 45% are singletons and the top ten take less than 25%. The sequenced material came from blood. These receptor sequences come from a woman in her sixties in good health.

The table lists this clonotype with a few counts. The chain recombines TRBV2 with TRBJ1-1; no firm D call. In germline, CDR1 is SNHLY, CDR2 FYNNEI. V lost 4 bases and J 0 bases, leaving 6 bases between the germline ends. There are 13 residues in the CDR3. CDR3 DNA: TGTGCCAGCAGTGGTGAGATGAACACTGAAGCTTTCTTT. It codes for CASSGEMNTEAFF.

The chain uses TRBV20-1 and TRBJ2-4, with D perhaps TRBD1 (7 bases). The J call may be wrong; the DNA end is better matched by TRBJ2-7. Germline V gene sequence: CDR1 DFQATT, CDR2 SNEGSKA (reference sequence). The CDR3 is made up of 15 amino acids. CDR3 sequence: CSARELRGGGDEQYF. CDR3 sequence (DNA): TGCAGTGCTAGAGAGCTGAGAGGGGGCGGGGACGAGCAGTACTTC.

The J gene is TRBJ2-2, the V gene TRBV10-3; 11 nucleotides line up with TRBD1. Germline V gene sequence: CDR1 ENHRY, CDR2 SYGVKD. The CDR3 is made up of 13 amino acids. The V segment lost 10 bases and the J segment 6 bases; nucleotides outside the gene matches: 4. In nucleotides, the CDR3 is TGTGCCACCCGGACAGGGGGCTCCGGGGAGCTGTTTTTT. It yields the protein CATRTGGSGELFF.

CDR3 coding DNA: TGCGCCAGCAGAACAGGAACCGGGGCCAACGTCCTGACTTTC. It specifies CASRTGTGANVLTF. The chain recombines TRBV10-2 with TRBJ2-6, with D possibly being TRBD1 (5 bases). Germline assignment: CDR1 WSHSY and CDR2 SAAADI. V was clipped by 6 bases and J by 4 bases, with 10 bases between them. This CDR3 comprises 14 residues.

As regards this clonotype: This may come from a read error, since a much larger clone is one base off. The gene calls are TRBV29-1 and TRBJ2-1; D unclear. The length of the CDR3 is 13 residues. Germline assignment: CDR1 SQVTM and CDR2 ANQGSEA. CDR3 protein: CSVEPRIYDEQFF. In DNA form, the CDR3 reads TGCAGCGTTGAACCCAGGATCTACGATGAGCAGTTCTTC.

The chain uses TRBV28 and TRBJ2-1; a possible D gene is TRBD2 (5 bases). V was trimmed by 2 bases and J by 13 bases, leaving 18 bases between them. The CDR3 has 14 amino acids. Germline V gives CDR1 MDHEN, CDR2 SYDVKM. The CDR3 DNA is TGTGCCAGCAGTTTAGAGGGAATCGAATACATTCAGTTCTTC. Translation: CASSLEGIEYIQFF.

The rearrangement uses TRBV7-2 and TRBJ2-6; tentatively, D is TRBD1 (6 bases). The V end was cut by 3 bases, the J end by 4 bases, with 10 bases between. This CDR3 spans 15 amino acids. Germline V lookup: CDR1 SGHTA, CDR2 FQGNSA. This CDR3 is CASSLGAAGANVLTF. The CDR3 DNA reads as TGTGCCAGCAGCTTGGGGGCTGCGGGGGCCAACGTCCTGACTTTC.

This clonotype was found a few times. The J gene is TRBJ1-1, the V gene TRBV7-9; 9 positions agree with TRBD1. The trim removed 2 bases at V and 0 bases at J, leaving 4 bases unmatched. The CDR3 totals 16 residues. Looked up from germline, CDR1 is SEHNR and CDR2 is FQNEAQ (reference sequence). CDR3 in DNA: TGTGCCAGCAGCTTACTAGGACAGGGGTTGAACACTGAAGCTTTCTTT. The encoded protein is CASSLLGQGLNTEAFF.

J is TRBJ2-5 and V is TRBV20-1; 16 bases line up with TRBD2. Per germline, CDR1 DFQATT and CDR2 SNEGSKA (reference sequence). This CDR3 contains 17 residues. The V segment lost 7 bases and the J segment 5 bases; nucleotides outside the gene matches: 13. DNA of the CDR3: TGCAGTGTCAGGACGGGACTAGCGGGAGGGCCTCGGGAGACCCAGTACTTC. Encoded protein: CSVRTGLAGGPRETQYF.

V gene TRBV6-5 combines with J gene TRBJ1-6; D not certain. This CDR3 contains 17 residues. CDR1 is MNHEY and CDR2 is SVGAGI in the germline V gene. V dropped 0 bases and J dropped 10 bases, with 19 bases sitting between them. CDR3 nucleotides: TGTGCCAGCAGTTACTCGACGGGTGGCACTACGGGGTCACCCCTCCACTTT. It translates to CASSYSTGGTTGSPLHF.

J is TRBJ2-7 and V is TRBV12-3 or TRBV12-4; 16 nucleotides line up with TRBD2. The CDR3 loop spans 15 amino acids. V was clipped by 6 bases and J by 7 bases; unmatched bases: 6. The CDR3 reads CASRGTSGGDWEQYF. For the CDR3, the DNA is TGTGCCAGCAGGGGGACTAGCGGGGGGGACTGGGAGCAGTACTTC.

This clonotype showed up just a few times. V and J are TRBV11-2 and TRBJ2-1; D unresolved. With 4 bases removed from V and 4 bases from J, the gap between germline ends came to 11 bases. Germline V gives CDR1 SGHAT, CDR2 FQNNGV. The CDR3 covers 14 residues. The CDR3: CASSSLRSYNEQFF. The CDR3 bases are TGTGCCAGCAGCTCCCTCAGATCTTACAATGAGCAGTTCTTC.

In this sample, this clonotype turned up a few times. V and J are TRBV5-1 and TRBJ2-3; 7 bases are shared with TRBD1. CDR1 and CDR2 from the germline V gene are SGHRS and YFSETQ. The length of the CDR3 is 14 residues. With V trimmed by 7 bases and J by 3 bases, 8 bases remained unmatched. The CDR3 coding sequence is TGCGCCAGCCGCCGGGACAGCCCAACAGATACGCAGTATTTT. This codes for CASRRDSPTDTQYF.

This clonotype was picked up a small number of times. The V and J genes are TRBV12-3 or TRBV12-4 and TRBJ2-1, with D perhaps matching TRBD1 or TRBD2 (5 bases each). There are 15 residues in the CDR3. V lost 2 bases and J 9 bases, leaving 17 bases between the germline ends. The CDR3 region is CASSLSPSDGGEQFF. CDR3 nucleotide sequence: TGTGCCAGCAGTTTAAGTCCATCGGATGGGGGTGAGCAGTTCTTC.

This clonotype came up a few times. The chain couples TRBV9 to TRBJ1-2, with 9 bases aligning to TRBD1. Trimming removed 0 bases from V and 5 bases from J; junction bases left unmatched: 11. The CDR3 consists of 17 residues. Germline CDR1 and CDR2: SGDLS and YYNGEE. Written as DNA, the CDR3 is TGTGCCAGCAGCGTAGGGGTGCAGGGACAGGGTTTGTATGGCTACACCTTC. Residues: CASSVGVQGQGLYGYTF.

This clonotype was seen a handful of times. The rearrangement uses TRBV6-2 or TRBV6-3 and TRBJ2-2; D remains ambiguous. This CDR3 comprises 11 residues. The V gene lost 6 bases and the J gene lost 5 bases, with 4 bases spanning the gap. Germline-derived CDR1 and CDR2 are MNHEY and SVGEGT. The CDR3 DNA follows: TGTGCCAGCAGGGATACCGGGGAGCTGTTTTTT. Amino acids: CASRDTGELFF.

This chain links TRBV2 with TRBJ2-3, with 7 nucleotides matching TRBD2. J gave up 0 bases and V 7 bases, and 1 base lay outside the gene matches. The CDR3 spans 13 residues. Per the germline V gene, CDR1 is SNHLY and CDR2 is FYNNEI. Here the CDR3 reads CASKRESTDTQYF. The CDR3 bases are TGTGCCAGCAAGCGGGAAAGCACAGATACGCAGTATTTT.

V gene TRBV27 combines with J gene TRBJ1-1; D is ambiguous. The V gene's germline CDR1 is MNHEY and CDR2 SMNVEV (reference sequence). The CDR3 spans 15 residues. V was trimmed by 3 bases and J by 0 bases, leaving 11 bases between them. CDR3 loop: CASSLGKSMNTEAFF. The CDR3 DNA reads TGTGCCAGCAGTTTGGGAAAATCGATGAACACTGAAGCTTTCTTT.